These 16 T cell receptor beta chains were sequenced from one sample in a study of regulatory T cells in long-lasting Graves disease. Specified time point: newly diagnosed GD, antithyroid drugs for less than 3 months. RNA extracted from PBMCs served as the sequencing template. With iRepertoire HTBI primers and Arm-PCR of CDR3 regions, TCR beta libraries were built. TCRdb used MiXCR to reprocess the multiplex PCR reads, holding one entry per CDR3 protein. The table records around 250,000 distinct CDR3 sequences, 15% to 20% of them present only once. The input for sequencing was peripheral blood mononuclear cells (PBMCs), taken at new diagnosis, from a patient treated with antithyroid drugs. Receptors originate from a female donor with Graves disease.

CDR3: CATSDGQWQYF. CDR3 nucleotides: TGTGCCACCAGTGATGGGCAGTGGCAGTACTTC. The chain has TRBV24-1 and TRBJ2-7; D uncertain. Deletions cut 3 bases from V and 9 bases from J, with 8 bases between. Per the germline V gene, CDR1 is KGHDR and CDR2 is SFDVKD. This CDR3 contains 11 residues.

The chain uses TRBV6-1 and TRBJ1-2; D gene unclear. The ends were cut back, 3 bases at V and 8 bases at J, with 13 bases in the middle. Germline values: CDR1 MNHNS, CDR2 SASEGT. The CDR3 runs to 13 residues. The CDR3 DNA sequence: TGTGCCAGCAGTGAGCTAGGATATGGAGGCTACACCTTC. It translates to CASSELGYGGYTF.

This clonotype is a singleton in its sample. The junction departs from germline at one end; a sequencing error may be responsible. The chain recombines TRBV7-2 with TRBJ2-7; 8 bases line up with TRBD1. Germline V gene lookup returns CDR1 SGHTA and CDR2 FQGNSA. The CDR3 covers 14 residues. The CDR3 bases are TGTGCCAGCAGCTCGACAGGGGATACCGGGGAGCTGTACTTC. Its translation: CASSSTGDTGELYF. Looking up the rest from reference TRBV7-2 and TRBJ2-7 gives the full variable domain: GAGVSQSPSNKVTEKGKDVELRCDPISGHTALYWYRQSLGQGLEFLIYFQGNSAPDKSGLPSDRFSAERTGGSVSTLTIQRTQQEDSAVYLCASSSTGDTGELYFGPGTRLTVT.

This chain uses TRBV20-1 with TRBJ1-4; 7 bases are shared with TRBD1. V lost 6 bases to trimming and J lost 8 bases; unmatched junction nucleotides: 12. Looked up from germline, CDR1 is DFQATT and CDR2 is SNEGSKA (reference sequence). This CDR3 is 14 amino acids long. Here the CDR3 DNA reads TGCAGTGCCAATTCCGGGACAGAGTACGAAAAACTGTTTTTT. This sequence encodes CSANSGTEYEKLFF.

This clonotype appeared once. The chain is built from TRBV27 and TRBJ1-2; 7 bases align to TRBD1. The ends lost 6 bases at V and 11 bases at J; junction bases unmatched: 15. The germline V gene has CDR1 MNHEY and CDR2 SMNVEV (reference sequence). The CDR3 runs 14 residues. CDR3 amino acids: CASSRYGSGGGYTF. The DNA for the CDR3 is TGTGCCAGCAGCAGATATGGGTCAGGGGGTGGATACACCTTC.

This clonotype was seen repeatedly, ten times or more. The gene calls are TRBV27 and TRBJ2-3; TRBD1 matches 8 bases. Germline V gene data show CDR1 as MNHEY and CDR2 as SMNVEV (reference sequence). This CDR3 is built from 17 residues. V shed 6 bases, J shed 6 bases, and the junction held 17 bases outside the gene matches. DNA for the CDR3: TGTGCCAGCAGCCGCTCCCGACAGGGGCCTCTCGCGGATACGCAGTATTTT. This encodes CASSRSRQGPLADTQYF.

The rearrangement uses TRBV7-3 and TRBJ2-6; D is perhaps TRBD2 (7 bases). The CDR3 is 15 residues long. The germline V gene has CDR1 SGHTA and CDR2 FQGTGA. The V and J ends lost 3 bases and 10 bases respectively, with 16 bases between them. CDR3 in amino acids: CASSLEAGRGNVLTF. The CDR3 DNA is TGTGCCAGCAGCTTGGAGGCAGGGAGGGGGAACGTCCTGACTTTC.

This clonotype was picked up many times. The chain recombines TRBV2 with TRBJ1-2; maybe TRBD1 (5 bases). This CDR3 spans 11 amino acids. The ends were cut back, 6 bases at V and 6 bases at J, with 8 bases in the middle. Per germline, CDR1 SNHLY and CDR2 FYNNEI. CDR3 sequence: CASRVGDGYTF. CDR3 in DNA: TGTGCCAGCAGGGTAGGGGATGGCTACACCTTC.

This clonotype came up many times. V is TRBV7-3 and J is TRBJ2-2; D gene ambiguous. The CDR3 has 15 amino acids. Trimming shortened V by 1 base and J by 2 bases, and 8 bases separated the two germline ends. Looked up from germline, CDR1 is SGHTA and CDR2 is FQGTGA. This CDR3 is CASSLMYSNTGELFF. The CDR3 DNA sequence: TGTGCCAGCAGCTTAATGTACTCCAACACCGGGGAGCTGTTTTTT. Using reference TRBV7-3 and TRBJ2-2 for the parts outside the CDR3, the full variable domain is GAGVSQTPSNKVTEKGKYVELRCDPISGHTALYWYRQSLGQGPEFLIYFQGTGAADDSGLPNDRFFAVRPEGSVSTLKIQRTERGDSAVYLCASSLMYSNTGELFFGEGSRLTVL.

This clonotype was recorded at least ten times. The gene calls are TRBV18 and TRBJ2-1; the D gene is possibly TRBD1 (5 bases). The J call is uncertain, as TRBJ2-5 better fits the DNA end. Germline values: CDR1 KGHSH, CDR2 LQKENI. The CDR3 runs to 11 residues. The CDR3 nucleotides are TGTGCCAGCTCACAGGGGCAGACCCAGTACTTC. Amino acid sequence: CASSQGQTQYF.

A word on this clonotype: With a far larger clone one base away, a read error is the likely cause. This chain joins TRBV11-3 and TRBJ2-1; TRBD2 aligns across 12 bases. Germline loops: CDR1 SGHNT, CDR2 YENEEA. There are 17 residues in the CDR3. CDR3 loop: CVSSLRSEGLAGNEQFF. The CDR3 bases are TGTGTCAGCAGCTTAAGGTCAGAAGGACTAGCGGGGAATGAGCAGTTCTTC.

This clonotype has a count of ten or more. Written as DNA, the CDR3 is TGCAGTGCATTACAGGGGGCGTCTCAGCGAGACGGGGAGCTGTTTTTT. Residues: CSALQGASQRDGELFF. This chain uses TRBV20-1 with TRBJ2-2, with 9 bases fitting TRBD1. CDR1 is DFQATT, CDR2 SNEGSKA, per germline (reference sequence). V lost 6 bases and J lost 7; bases outside the gene matches: 15. CDR3 length: 16 amino acids.

There are many counts of this clonotype. The rearrangement joins TRBV25-1 to TRBJ1-1; D is ambiguous. Per the germline V gene, CDR1 is MGHDK and CDR2 is SYGVNS. The CDR3 has 11 residues. The V end lost 2 bases, the J end lost 8 bases, and 6 bases lay between the germline ends. CDR3 amino acids: CASSEGWEAFF. The DNA of the CDR3 is TGTGCCAGCAGTGAAGGGTGGGAAGCTTTCTTT.

At least ten counts were recorded for this clonotype. The V gene is TRBV28, the J gene TRBJ2-7; unclear D gene. The V gene lost 1 base and the J gene lost 3 bases, with 4 bases spanning the gap. The CDR3 is 12 amino acids. Germline V gives CDR1 MDHEN, CDR2 SYDVKM. The CDR3 coding sequence is TGTGCCAGCAGTTTATCATACTACGAGCAGTACTTC. This codes for CASSLSYYEQYF.

This clonotype was seen many times. The chain joins TRBV7-2 to TRBJ1-2; 7 bases fit TRBD1. Germline-derived CDR1 and CDR2 are SGHTA and FQGNSA. With V trimmed by 0 bases and J by 0 bases, 4 bases remained unmatched. This CDR3 has 16 amino acids. CDR3 sequence (DNA): TGTGCCAGCAGCTTAGCCGGGACAGACACTAACTATGGCTACACCTTC. As protein: CASSLAGTDTNYGYTF.

This clonotype was found once. This sequence joins TRBV28 and TRBJ2-7, with D perhaps matching TRBD1 (5 bases). V shed 4 bases and J shed 7 bases, with 17 bases lying between them. The CDR3 runs 14 residues. The V gene's germline CDR1 is MDHEN and CDR2 SYDVKM. CDR3 sequence reads: CASSYPGPPWEQYF. The CDR3 nucleotides are TGTGCCAGCAGTTACCCAGGGCCTCCCTGGGAGCAGTACTTC. Supplemented by reference TRBV28 and TRBJ2-7, the full variable domain reads DVKVTQSSRYLVKRTGEKVFLECVQDMDHENMFWYRQDPGLGLRLIYFSYDVKMKEKGDIPEGYSVSREKKERFSLILESASTNQTSMYLCASSYPGPPWEQYFGPGTRLTVT.